These 11 T cell receptor beta chains share one sample of origin, sequenced in a study of chemoradiotherapy in HPV16-positive cancers. Some clones are missing from TCRdb's copy, which holds only in-frame ones; the method was immunoSEQ multiplex PCR. The sample comprises 25,000 to 40,000 clones, about 85% of which are singletons, and 2.1% rests with the top ten. The material was blood, obtained from a patient who underwent chemoradiotherapy. These receptors originate from a human donor with HPV-associated anogenital cancer.

CDR3 DNA: TGCGCCAGCAGCCAAGGGGGGCCCGGGCTTAGAGGCTACACCTTC. This sequence encodes CASSQGGPGLRGYTF. V usage is TRBV4-3 and J usage is TRBJ1-2, with D possibly matching TRBD1 (6 bases). V lost 1 base, J lost 8 bases, and 17 bases lay in between. Germline V gene sequence: CDR1 LGHNA, CDR2 YSLEER. The CDR3 is 15 residues long.

V usage is TRBV6-5 and J usage is TRBJ1-2; D possibly corresponds to TRBD1 (6 bases). The V end lost 0 bases, the J end lost 3 bases, and 11 bases lay between the germline ends. CDR3 length: 15 residues. Germline V lookup: CDR1 MNHEY, CDR2 SVGAGI. The CDR3 sequence: CASSYSIPGDYGYTF. The DNA of the CDR3 is TGTGCCAGCAGTTACTCGATTCCAGGGGACTATGGCTACACCTTC.

This chain uses TRBV15 with TRBJ2-1; D is uncertain. V was trimmed by 2 bases and J by 6 bases, leaving 8 bases between them. From germline, CDR1 is LNHNV and CDR2 YYDKDF (reference sequence). The CDR3 is made up of 13 amino acids. Here the CDR3 reads CATSRPPLNEQFF. The CDR3, as DNA: TGTGCCACCAGCAGACCTCCCCTCAATGAGCAGTTCTTC.

This chain connects TRBV19 to TRBJ1-1; TRBD1 might be the D (5 bases). CDR1 LNHDA and CDR2 SQIVND come from the germline V gene (reference sequence). This CDR3 is 15 amino acids long. V lost 2 bases and J 2 bases, leaving 12 bases between the germline ends. CDR3 sequence reads: CASSINSRGNTEAFF. The CDR3 DNA follows: TGTGCCAGTAGTATAAACTCAAGGGGAAACACTGAAGCTTTCTTT.

This clone was counted a few times. The chain combines TRBV7-3 with TRBJ2-2, with TRBD1 matching over 7 bases. The CDR3 has 17 residues. V was clipped by 5 bases and J by 3 bases; unmatched bases: 12. CDR1 and CDR2 from the germline V gene are SGHTA and FQGTGA. CDR3 protein: CASSDAGQASDTGELFF. CDR3 DNA sequence: TGTGCCAGCAGCGACGCAGGACAGGCTTCGGACACCGGGGAGCTGTTTTTT.

This chain links TRBV9 with TRBJ2-1, with D perhaps matching TRBD1 or TRBD2 (6 bases each). Trimming pared 4 bases from V and 8 bases from J, leaving 25 bases between. The CDR3 is 17 residues long. From germline, CDR1 is SGDLS and CDR2 YYNGEE. The CDR3 reads CASSTQGTPPMGHEQFF. The CDR3 DNA reads TGTGCCAGCAGCACCCAGGGGACTCCCCCGATGGGCCATGAGCAGTTCTTC.

The chain carries TRBV11-2 and TRBJ1-6, with TRBD1 matching over 10 bases. The CDR3 length is 15 residues. The J segment lost 9 bases and the V segment lost 6 bases, leaving 8 bases of the junction unmatched. Germline loops: CDR1 SGHAT, CDR2 FQNNGV. The CDR3 DNA sequence: TGTGCCAGCAGTCCTGACAGGGGGCTGAGTTCACCCCTCCACTTT. It codes for CASSPDRGLSSPLHF.

The chain employs TRBV7-8 and TRBJ2-6; D is ambiguous. The CDR3 loop spans 14 amino acids. Germline loops: CDR1 SGHVS, CDR2 FQNEAQ. V was trimmed by 9 bases and J by 0 bases, leaving 9 bases between them. The CDR3 loop is CASSTSSGANVLTF. The CDR3 coding sequence is TGTGCCAGTTCGACCAGCTCTGGGGCCAACGTCCTGACTTTC.

CDR3 sequence reads: CASSPPGTVKETQYF. In DNA, the CDR3 is TGTGCCAGCTCACCACCGGGTACAGTGAAAGAGACCCAGTACTTC. V usage is TRBV18 and J usage is TRBJ2-5; D uncertain. This CDR3 comprises 15 residues. Trimming took 0 bases from V and 3 from J, leaving 11 bases between them. Germline CDR1 reads KGHSH; CDR2 reads LQKENI.

The V and J genes are TRBV20-1 and TRBJ2-1; D unresolved. The CDR3 is 11 residues long. CDR1 and CDR2 (germline): DFQATT, SNEGSKA (reference sequence). For the CDR3, the DNA is TGCGGTATTCGTATGGGTAATGAGCAGTTCTTC. This gives the protein CGIRMGNEQFF.

This CDR3 is CARFVSGNTIYF. The CDR3 DNA sequence: TGCGCCAGATTTGTCTCTGGAAACACCATATATTTT. This sequence joins TRBV5-1 and TRBJ1-3; D is ambiguous. Germline assignment: CDR1 SGHRS and CDR2 YFSETQ. The V end lost 8 bases, the J end lost 0 bases, and 6 bases lay between the germline ends. The CDR3 consists of 12 residues. Supplemented by reference TRBV5-1 and TRBJ1-3, the full variable domain reads KAGVTQTPRYLIKTRGQQVTLSCSPISGHRSVSWYQQTPGQGLQFLFEYFSETQRNKGNFPGRFSGRQFSNSRSEMNVSTLELGDSALYLCARFVSGNTIYFGEGSWLTVV.